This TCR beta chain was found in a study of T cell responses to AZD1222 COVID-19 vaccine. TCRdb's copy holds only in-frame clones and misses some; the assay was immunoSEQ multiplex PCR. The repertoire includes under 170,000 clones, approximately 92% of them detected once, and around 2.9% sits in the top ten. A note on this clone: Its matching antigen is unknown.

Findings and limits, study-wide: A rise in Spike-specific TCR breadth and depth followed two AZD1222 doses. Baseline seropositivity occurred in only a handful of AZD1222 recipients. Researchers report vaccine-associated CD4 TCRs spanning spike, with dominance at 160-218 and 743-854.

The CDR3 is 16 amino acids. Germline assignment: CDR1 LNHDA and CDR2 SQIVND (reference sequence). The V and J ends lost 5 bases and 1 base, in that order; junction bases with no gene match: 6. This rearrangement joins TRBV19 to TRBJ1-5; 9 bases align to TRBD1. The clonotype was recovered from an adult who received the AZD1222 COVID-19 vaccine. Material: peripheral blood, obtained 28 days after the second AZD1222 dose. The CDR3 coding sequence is TGTGCCAGTAGTCTCAGGACAGGGGTCAGCAATCAGCCCCAGCATTTT. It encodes CASSLRTGVSNQPQHF.